These 21 T cell receptor beta chains came from one sample sequenced in a study of blood T cell repertoires in COVID-19. Some clones are missing from TCRdb's copy, which holds only in-frame ones; the method was immunoSEQ multiplex PCR. The table lists 54,000 or so clones, under 90% of them singletons, with approximately 10% in the top ten. Sample: peripheral blood. The origin of the receptors is an elderly man with COVID-19, enrolled during active disease.

The chain recombines TRBV11-2 with TRBJ1-1; the match to TRBD1 covers 11 bases. This CDR3 has 17 residues. Germline assignment: CDR1 SGHAT and CDR2 FQNNGV. V gave up 3 bases and J gave up 0 bases; unmatched junction bases: 6. Here the CDR3 reads CASSFGQGALLNTEAFF. CDR3 bases: TGTGCCAGCAGCTTCGGACAGGGGGCACTCCTGAACACTGAAGCTTTCTTT. Together with reference TRBV11-2 and TRBJ1-1, the CDR3 gives the full variable domain: EAGVAQSPRYKIIEKRQSVAFWCNPISGHATLYWYQQILGQGPKLLIQFQNNGVVDDSQLPKDRFSAERLKGVDSTLKIQPAKLEDSAVYLCASSFGQGALLNTEAFFGQGTRLTVV.

The chain is built from TRBV5-1 and TRBJ1-5; a possible D gene is TRBD1 (5 bases). The CDR3 runs to 14 residues. V was clipped by 5 bases and J by 3 bases, with 12 bases between them. Germline V CDR1 and CDR2: SGHRS, YFSETQ. This chain's CDR3 is CASSTGGANQPQHF. The CDR3 DNA is TGCGCCAGCAGTACAGGTGGGGCCAATCAGCCCCAGCATTTT.

This clone showed up just a few times. The chain carries TRBV5-1 and TRBJ1-2, with a possible D match to TRBD1 (5 bases). V lost 0 bases and J lost 3, with 9 bases in between. This CDR3 comprises 14 residues. CDR1 is SGHRS, CDR2 YFSETQ, per germline. The CDR3 bases are TGCGCCAGCAGCTTGGAACAGGCTGACTATGGCTACACCTTC. Protein sequence: CASSLEQADYGYTF.

This clone is deemed medium-sized. The same CDR3 also results from other DNA sequences found in this sample. This chain uses TRBV27 with TRBJ1-1; D is uncertain. The germline gives CDR1 MNHEY, CDR2 SMNVEV (reference sequence). The CDR3 has 14 amino acids. Trimming shortened V by 2 bases and J by 0 bases, and 7 bases separated the two germline ends. The CDR3 region is CASSLNGMNTEAFF. As DNA, the CDR3 is TGTGCCAGCAGTTTAAACGGGATGAACACTGAAGCTTTCTTT.

The chain recombines TRBV7-2 with TRBJ1-1; TRBD1 matches at 8 bases. This CDR3 contains 15 residues. V was pared by 6 bases and J by 7 bases, with 13 bases of the junction left unmatched. Germline V gene sequence: CDR1 SGHTA, CDR2 FQGNSA. CDR3 sequence: CASSRQGPGGGEAFF. The CDR3, as DNA: TGTGCCAGCAGTAGACAGGGGCCGGGTGGTGGTGAAGCTTTCTTT.

This clone was counted a single time. The chain couples TRBV11-2 to TRBJ2-7, with TRBD2 identical over 8 bases. Germline lookup yields CDR1 SGHAT and CDR2 FQNNGV. The junction had 12 bases not matched to a gene; V was cut back by 4 bases and J by 7 bases. The CDR3 runs 15 residues. CDR3 DNA sequence: TGTGCCAGCAGCTCCCATGGCGGGAGGACGGGAGAGCAGTACGTC. This encodes CASSSHGGRTGEQYV.

The chain couples TRBV2 to TRBJ2-2, with unresolved D. This CDR3 is built from 13 residues. V lost 4 bases and J lost 0, with 3 bases in between. Germline assignment: CDR1 SNHLY and CDR2 FYNNEI. The CDR3 loop reads CASSAANTGELFF. The CDR3, as DNA: TGTGCCAGCAGTGCCGCGAACACCGGGGAGCTGTTTTTT.

CDR3 sequence: CASSPYRTGANEKLFF. In DNA form, the CDR3 reads TGTGCCAGCAGTCCCTACCGGACAGGGGCTAATGAAAAACTGTTTTTT. V usage is TRBV28 and J usage is TRBJ1-4; 9 positions agree with TRBD1. V shed 5 bases, J shed 3 bases, and the junction held 7 bases outside the gene matches. The CDR3 totals 16 residues. Per the germline V gene, CDR1 is MDHEN and CDR2 is SYDVKM.

The CDR3 reads CASSLRRDSNQPQHF. The CDR3 region has the DNA TGTGCCAGCAGTTTACGGAGAGATAGCAATCAGCCCCAGCATTTT. The chain couples TRBV6-5 to TRBJ1-5; D remains ambiguous. CDR1 and CDR2 from the germline V gene are MNHEY and SVGAGI. V was trimmed by 4 bases and J by 0 bases, leaving 10 bases between them. This CDR3 has 15 amino acids.

This chain connects TRBV5-1 to TRBJ1-4, with 9 bases that match TRBD1. The CDR3 runs 18 residues. Germline-derived CDR1 and CDR2 are SGHRS and YFSETQ. V gave up 4 bases and J gave up 3 bases; unmatched junction bases: 13. The CDR3 reads CASSVYPPGQGANEKLFF. The CDR3 DNA follows: TGCGCCAGCAGCGTCTACCCCCCGGGACAGGGAGCTAATGAAAAACTGTTTTTT.

The J gene is TRBJ1-1, the V gene TRBV11-2, with a weak D call TRBD1 (5 bases). The V gene's germline CDR1 is SGHAT and CDR2 FQNNGV. The CDR3 is 16 residues long. The V end was cut by 2 bases, the J end by 7 bases, with 20 bases between. The CDR3 loop reads CASSLYSMGGAGEAFF. CDR3 DNA sequence: TGTGCCAGCAGCTTATATTCCATGGGAGGGGCCGGTGAAGCTTTCTTT.

The V and J genes are TRBV7-2 and TRBJ2-2; 8 nucleotides align to TRBD1. The CDR3 is 18 residues long. With 5 bases clipped from V and 4 bases from J, the junction kept 15 bases outside the gene matches. Looked up from germline, CDR1 is SGHTA and CDR2 is FQGNSA. The CDR3 bases are TGTGCCAGCAGCCCCCCCCGGGACAGGCCACGGGGCACCGGGGAGCTGTTTTTT. This encodes CASSPPRDRPRGTGELFF.

The V call is TRBV7-3, the J call TRBJ2-5; 7 nucleotides match TRBD2. V lost 1 base, J lost 5 bases, and 7 bases stayed unmatched. CDR1 is SGHTA, CDR2 FQGTGA, per germline. The length of the CDR3 is 15 residues. The CDR3 nucleotides are TGTGCCAGCAGCTTAAACCAGGGAGGGGAGGAGACCCAGTACTTC. Translation: CASSLNQGGEETQYF.

V gene TRBV7-3 combines with J gene TRBJ2-4; possibly TRBD2 for D (6 bases). Germline values: CDR1 SGHTA, CDR2 FQGTGA. This CDR3 spans 16 amino acids. The V end lost 3 bases, the J end lost 1 base, and 13 bases lay between the germline ends. CDR3 sequence: CASSLGGGRAKNIQYF. Here the CDR3 DNA reads TGTGCCAGCAGCTTGGGGGGAGGACGGGCCAAAAACATTCAGTACTTC.

The chain joins TRBV5-1 to TRBJ2-7; 7 bases are shared with TRBD2. The V segment lost 0 bases and the J segment 1 base; nucleotides outside the gene matches: 7. This CDR3 spans 16 amino acids. Germline loops: CDR1 SGHRS, CDR2 YFSETQ. The CDR3: CASSLEPAGVSYEQYV. In DNA form, the CDR3 reads TGCGCCAGCAGCTTGGAACCGGCGGGAGTATCCTACGAGCAGTACGTC.

The chain employs TRBV5-1 and TRBJ2-1; 12 bases map to TRBD2. The CDR3 length is 16 residues. V shed 0 bases and J 7 bases; nucleotides not matched to a gene: 5. Germline lookup yields CDR1 SGHRS and CDR2 YFSETQ. The CDR3 DNA is TGCGCCAGCAGCTTGGGACTTCTAGCGGGAGGGAATGAGCAGTTCTTC. This sequence encodes CASSLGLLAGGNEQFF.

The rearrangement links TRBV28 to TRBJ1-1, with D hard to call. Germline-derived CDR1 and CDR2 are MDHEN and SYDVKM. The CDR3 runs 13 residues. Between the trimmed V and J ends, which lost 2 bases and 4 bases, there was a span of 8 bases. CDR3 loop: CASSLGRSTEAFF. As DNA, the CDR3 is TGTGCCAGCAGTTTAGGTCGGAGCACTGAAGCTTTCTTT.

This clone was counted a single time. The rearrangement uses TRBV14 and TRBJ2-5, with a tentative D call TRBD1 (6 bases). Germline V gene sequence: CDR1 SGHDN, CDR2 FVKESK. CDR3 length: 17 amino acids. V was cut by 4 bases and J by 5 bases, with 23 bases left in between. This CDR3 reads CASSRPAGTRGAETQYF. As DNA, the CDR3 is TGTGCCAGCAGCCGCCCTGCCGGGACAAGGGGAGCGGAGACCCAGTACTTC.

V gene TRBV18 combines with J gene TRBJ2-5, with D tentatively TRBD1 (5 bases). Germline CDR1 and CDR2: KGHSH and LQKENI. Trimming cost V 0 bases and J 5 bases, with 7 bases left between them. This CDR3 is built from 13 residues. The CDR3 DNA follows: TGTGCCAGCTCACCACCCAGGGCTGAGACCCAGTACTTC. Translation gives CASSPPRAETQYF.

CDR3 region: CASSLSGGGSGNTIYF. The CDR3 DNA is TGTGCCAGCAGTTTATCTGGGGGGGGCTCTGGAAACACCATATATTTT. The genes are TRBV28 and TRBJ1-3, with a possible D match to TRBD1 (5 bases). Germline V gene lookup returns CDR1 MDHEN and CDR2 SYDVKM. Trimming removed 1 base at V and 0 bases at J, with 10 bases between. CDR3 size: 16 residues.

This chain uses TRBV19 with TRBJ2-2; TRBD2 aligns across 13 bases. V shed 3 bases, J shed 0 bases, and the junction held 10 bases outside the gene matches. The germline gives CDR1 LNHDA, CDR2 SQIVND (reference sequence). The CDR3 loop spans 20 amino acids. The CDR3 DNA sequence: TGTGCCAGTAGTATTAGACTAGCGGGGGGTACACTGACGAACACCGGGGAGCTGTTTTTT. Translated, it gives CASSIRLAGGTLTNTGELFF.